A selection of T cell receptor beta chains follows, all from one sample in a study of type 1 regulatory T cells. TCRdb passed the reads through MiXCR, listing each CDR3 protein once. The table records about 97,000 distinct CDR3 sequences, around a third of them present only once. Specimen: CD4+ T cells, either the whole sample or a sorted fraction (not recorded which). The receptors come from a human donor in good health. The CDR3 runs from the conserved cysteine through the conserved F or W. The order of the fields is V gene, clone size, J gene, D gene, CDR3 DNA, CDR3 protein. The D gene is left open where the match is weak. Part of the rows lack a size; the others show once, few, many or a class for expanded clones.

TRBV28	few	TRBJ2-7	NA	TGTGCCAGCAGTTTAACAAACAGGGCCTACGAGCAGTACTTC	CASSLTNRAYEQYF
TRBV15	few	TRBJ2-7	NA	TGTGCCACCAGCAGAGATATGGGGGAGTGGCAGTACTTC	CATSRDMGEWQYF
TRBV18	NA	TRBJ2-1	NA	TGTGCCAGCTCACCAGGGAACAATGAGCAGTTCTTC	CASSPGNNEQFF
TRBV5-1	NA	TRBJ2-7	TRBD1	TGCGCCAGCAGCCCGGCCGGGACAGGGGTCTACGAGCAGTACTTC	CASSPAGTGVYEQYF
TRBV5-5	few	TRBJ2-2	NA	TGTGCCAGCAGATATGGGGGGACCGGGGAGCTGTTTTTT	CASRYGGTGELFF
TRBV12-3/TRBV12-4	NA	TRBJ2-6	NA	TGTGCCAGCAGCCTGAGGGACCCAAGAACTGGGGCCAACGTCCTGACTTTC	CASSLRDPRTGANVLTF
TRBV5-1	many	TRBJ2-4	TRBD1	TGCGCCAGCAGCTTGGCAGGGGGCGCGCAGTACTTC	CASSLAGGAQYF
TRBV20-1	many	TRBJ1-5	NA	TGCAGTGTAGCGTGGACGAGCAATCAGCCCCAGCATTTT	CSVAWTSNQPQHF
TRBV10-3	NA	TRBJ1-4	TRBD1	TGTGCCATCAGTGGGGGGACAGCAACTAATGAAAAACTGTTTTTT	CAISGGTATNEKLFF
TRBV7-2	few	TRBJ1-1	NA	TGTGCCAGCAGCTTAAACGGGGCAGGCATCAGAGCTTTCTTT	CASSLNGAGIRAFF